Listed here are 21 T cell receptor beta chains from one sample, sequenced in a study of T cells in localized non-small cell lung cancer. Libraries were prepared by immunoSEQ multiplex PCR; TCRdb keeps only in-frame clonotypes and omits some of them. The sample lists 2,000 to 3,000 clones; 24% were seen once. The specimen was lung tumor tissue, collected before any cancer treatment. These receptors came from a woman aged 40-75 years with stage I lung adenocarcinoma.

The gene calls are TRBV11-3 and TRBJ2-3; tentative D call: TRBD2 (5 bases). The CDR3 consists of 15 residues. Germline CDR1 is SGHNT and CDR2 is YENEEA. Trimming shortened V by 2 bases and J by 2 bases, and 11 bases separated the two germline ends. CDR3 sequence (DNA): TGTGCCAGCAGCTTATCCGGGGTCACCACAGATACGCAGTATTTT. Translation gives CASSLSGVTTDTQYF.

The chain uses TRBV9 and TRBJ2-5, with unresolved D. From germline, CDR1 is SGDLS and CDR2 YYNGEE. This CDR3 region has 12 residues. V lost 7 bases and J 5 bases, leaving 12 bases between the germline ends. The CDR3 reads CASGRREETQYF. CDR3 DNA sequence: TGTGCCAGCGGTCGGAGAGAGGAGACCCAGTACTTC.

This clone counts as medium-sized. V and J are TRBV11-3 and TRBJ2-2; 16 nucleotides match TRBD2. With V trimmed by 4 bases and J by 3 bases, 5 bases remained unmatched. The V gene's germline CDR1 is SGHNT and CDR2 YENEEA. The CDR3 length is 18 residues. CDR3 loop: CASSYPGLAGGDTGELFF. The CDR3 DNA follows: TGTGCCAGCAGCTACCCGGGACTAGCGGGAGGGGACACCGGGGAGCTGTTTTTT.

The V call is TRBV30, the J call TRBJ1-2; unclear D gene. The V gene's germline CDR1 is GTSNPN and CDR2 SVGIG (reference sequence). This CDR3 contains 12 residues. V gave up 4 bases and J gave up 4 bases, with 10 bases separating them. The CDR3 loop is CAWIQVRYGYTF. The DNA for the CDR3 is TGTGCCTGGATCCAGGTCCGCTATGGCTACACCTTC.

This clone appeared once. This chain links TRBV18 with TRBJ2-3; D is ambiguous. V was clipped by 1 base and J by 4 bases, with 3 bases between them. The CDR3 is made up of 12 amino acids. Germline V gives CDR1 KGHSH, CDR2 LQKENI. CDR3 region: CASSPLADTQYF. CDR3 nucleotide sequence: TGTGCCAGCTCACCACTTGCAGATACGCAGTATTTT. The entire variable domain, with the rest obtained from reference TRBV18 and TRBJ2-3, is as follows: NAGVMQNPRHLVRRRGQEARLRCSPMKGHSHVYWYRQLPEEGLKFMVYLQKENIIDESGMPKERFSAEFPKEGPSILRIQQVVRGDSAAYFCASSPLADTQYFGPGTRLTVL.

This clone was detected a few times. V is TRBV9 and J is TRBJ1-6; D is possibly TRBD1 (5 bases). The germline V and J ends were trimmed by 5 bases and 8 bases, with 17 bases remaining between them. CDR3 length: 15 amino acids. In germline, CDR1 is SGDLS, CDR2 YYNGEE. CDR3 sequence: CASSERRVLDSPLHF. The CDR3 nucleotides read TGTGCCAGCAGTGAGCGCAGGGTCCTTGATTCACCCCTCCACTTT.

This clone appeared a few times. V and J are TRBV6-8 and TRBJ2-7; the match to TRBD1 covers 9 bases. Unmatched junction bases numbered 9, after V lost 5 bases and J lost 1 base. This CDR3 spans 16 amino acids. The germline CDR1 and CDR2 sequences are MNHGY and SAAAGT. The CDR3 loop reads CASSIQVDRGSYEQYF. The CDR3 nucleotides read TGTGCCAGCAGTATCCAGGTTGACAGGGGGTCCTACGAGCAGTACTTC.

The chain uses TRBV5-1 and TRBJ1-1; D unclear. Trimming removed 0 bases from V and 1 base from J, with 7 bases in between. Per germline, CDR1 SGHRS and CDR2 YFSETQ. This CDR3 is 14 amino acids long. CDR3 protein: CASSLGPGNTEAFF. As DNA, the CDR3 is TGCGCCAGCAGCTTGGGCCCAGGGAACACTGAAGCTTTCTTT. Based on the CDR3 plus reference TRBV5-1 and TRBJ1-1, the full variable domain is KAGVTQTPRYLIKTRGQQVTLSCSPISGHRSVSWYQQTPGQGLQFLFEYFSETQRNKGNFPGRFSGRQFSNSRSEMNVSTLELGDSALYLCASSLGPGNTEAFFGQGTRLTVV.

This clone has just a few counts. The CDR3 nucleotides read TGTGCCAGCAGTCCGCGGGGGTTCGGGGAGCTGTTTTTT. Protein: CASSPRGFGELFF. The chain has TRBV6-8 and TRBJ2-2, with 7 nucleotides matching TRBD2. V shed 5 bases, J shed 7 bases, and the junction held 4 bases outside the gene matches. This CDR3 region has 13 residues. Looked up from germline, CDR1 is MNHGY and CDR2 is SAAAGT.

The chain joins TRBV28 to TRBJ2-3; the D is unclear. This CDR3 region has 16 residues. V dropped 5 bases and J dropped 2 bases, with 17 bases sitting between them. The germline V gene encodes CDR1 MDHEN and CDR2 SYDVKM. CDR3 residues: CASSPGPRPVTDTQYF. CDR3 nucleotide sequence: TGTGCCAGCAGTCCCGGACCCCGACCGGTCACAGATACGCAGTATTTT.

This rearrangement joins TRBV29-1 to TRBJ1-3; D is unclear. In germline, CDR1 is SQVTM, CDR2 ANQGSEA. V lost 2 bases, J lost 0 bases, and 5 bases lay in between. This CDR3 spans 13 amino acids. In nucleotides, the CDR3 is TGCAGCGTTGAACAGAGCTCTGGAAACACCATATATTTT. It is translated as CSVEQSSGNTIYF.

J is TRBJ2-1 and V is TRBV18; either TRBD1 or TRBD2 may supply D (5 bases each). Trimming left V 1 base short and J 0 bases short, with 7 bases between. Germline lookup yields CDR1 KGHSH and CDR2 LQKENI. There are 15 residues in the CDR3. CDR3 nucleotides: TGTGCCAGCTCACCACAGGGGAGCTCCTACAATGAGCAGTTCTTC. Protein sequence: CASSPQGSSYNEQFF. The complete variable domain, with remaining parts taken from reference TRBV18 and TRBJ2-1, reads NAGVMQNPRHLVRRRGQEARLRCSPMKGHSHVYWYRQLPEEGLKFMVYLQKENIIDESGMPKERFSAEFPKEGPSILRIQQVVRGDSAAYFCASSPQGSSYNEQFFGPGTRLTVL.

This clone has more than one count but fewer than ten. The chain is built from TRBV11-3 and TRBJ2-7; D is perhaps TRBD1 (6 bases). Between the trimmed V and J ends, which lost 5 bases and 0 bases, there was a span of 11 bases. Germline loops: CDR1 SGHNT, CDR2 YENEEA. The CDR3 runs 14 residues. DNA for the CDR3: TGTGCCAGCAGCAGGACAGAAAACTCCTACGAGCAGTACTTC. This sequence encodes CASSRTENSYEQYF.

This clone showed up just a few times. The V gene is TRBV7-5, the J gene TRBJ2-2; TRBD2 reflects the table's D call only, with no check against the DNA. TRBV7-5 is listed as a pseudogene. This CDR3 is 16 amino acids long. As DNA, the CDR3 is TGTGCCAGCAGCTTCGCGGGGCTACTCGGCACCGGGGAGCTGTTTTTT. Amino acid sequence: CASSFAGLLGTGELFF.

The chain has TRBV29-1 and TRBJ2-5; tentative D call: TRBD1 (5 bases). The germline V gene encodes CDR1 SQVTM and CDR2 ANQGSEA. The V end lost 3 bases, the J end lost 2 bases, and 10 bases lay between the germline ends. The CDR3 runs 13 residues. This chain's CDR3 is CSVDRTQQETQYF. The CDR3 DNA reads TGCAGCGTTGATAGGACACAGCAAGAGACCCAGTACTTC.

This clone came up a few times. The chain carries TRBV6-7 and TRBJ2-7; D is undetermined. TRBV6-7 is an ORF, with its function uncertain. V was clipped by 4 bases and J by 4 bases, with 5 bases between them. The CDR3 runs 11 residues. The CDR3 here is CASSSIYEQYF. Written as DNA, the CDR3 is TGTGCCAGCAGTTCTATTTACGAGCAGTACTTC.

This clone has only a few counts. The rearrangement joins TRBV28 to TRBJ2-7; 7 bases align to TRBD1. The J segment lost 9 bases and the V segment lost 5 bases, leaving 19 bases of the junction unmatched. This CDR3 has 16 amino acids. Germline V gene lookup returns CDR1 MDHEN and CDR2 SYDVKM. CDR3 DNA: TGTGCCAGCAGTCCCTTGGTAGAGACAGGGTCCAAAGGGCAGTACTTC. Residues: CASSPLVETGSKGQYF.

The chain uses TRBV12-5 and TRBJ1-1; 9 nucleotides agree with TRBD1. The germline V gene has CDR1 LGHNT and CDR2 FRNRAP. The CDR3 is made up of 11 amino acids. The CDR3 region is CASTGGRGAFF. CDR3 bases: TGTGCCAGTACAGGGGGCAGAGGAGCTTTCTTT.

The chain is built from TRBV19 and TRBJ1-1; D gene ambiguous. Trimming cost V 3 bases and J 7 bases, with 12 bases left between them. Germline values: CDR1 LNHDA, CDR2 SQIVND (reference sequence). CDR3 length: 13 amino acids. The CDR3 DNA reads as TGTGCCAGTAGTATGCGAGGGCCGAGTGAAGCTTTCTTT. Translated, it gives CASSMRGPSEAFF.

This clone was observed a few times. The chain employs TRBV28 and TRBJ2-4, with D hard to call. The germline V gene encodes CDR1 MDHEN and CDR2 SYDVKM. The ends were cut back, 2 bases at V and 4 bases at J, with 6 bases in the middle. CDR3 length equals 13 residues. The CDR3 reads CASSLGDKNIQYF. The CDR3 nucleotides are TGTGCCAGCAGTTTAGGCGATAAAAACATTCAGTACTTC.

The rearrangement uses TRBV10-2 and TRBJ2-5; 8 nucleotides line up with TRBD2. Germline V lookup: CDR1 WSHSY, CDR2 SAAADI. With 6 bases clipped from V and 1 base from J, the junction kept 22 bases outside the gene matches. This CDR3 has 20 residues. CDR3 coding DNA: TGCGCCAGCAGCCCCATGCCGTCTTGGGGCGCCGGGGGGGTCCAAGAGACCCAGTACTTC. Amino acid sequence: CASSPMPSWGAGGVQETQYF.